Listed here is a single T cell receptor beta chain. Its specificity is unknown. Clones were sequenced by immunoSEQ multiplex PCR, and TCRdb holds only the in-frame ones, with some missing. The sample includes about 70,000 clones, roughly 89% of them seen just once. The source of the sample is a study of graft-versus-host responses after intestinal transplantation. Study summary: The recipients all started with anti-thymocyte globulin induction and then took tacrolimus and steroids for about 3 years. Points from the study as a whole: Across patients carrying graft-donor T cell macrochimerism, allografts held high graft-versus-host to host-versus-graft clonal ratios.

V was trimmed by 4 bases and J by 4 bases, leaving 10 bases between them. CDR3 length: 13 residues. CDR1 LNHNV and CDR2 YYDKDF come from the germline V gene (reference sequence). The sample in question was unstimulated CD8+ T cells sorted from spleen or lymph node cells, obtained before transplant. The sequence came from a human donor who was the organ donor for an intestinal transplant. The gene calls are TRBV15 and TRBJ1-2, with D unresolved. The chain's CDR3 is CATSNRESYGYTF. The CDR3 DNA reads TGTGCCACCAGCAACCGGGAAAGCTATGGCTACACCTTC.